A selection of T cell receptor beta chains follows, all from one sample in a study of OX40 agonist ivuxolimab in advanced cancers. Method: immunoSEQ multiplex PCR; TCRdb's copy keeps in-frame clones and lacks some. Counted here are roughly 59,000 clones, roughly 90% occurring once; the ten biggest clones make up around 5.1%. The specimen was CD4+ or CD8+ T cells sorted from blood, collected in a trial of the OX40 agonist ivuxolimab. These receptor sequences come from an adult with an advanced solid tumor such as melanoma, head and neck, liver or kidney cancer. Both conserved end residues are part of each CDR3. Fields, in order: J gene, clone size, D gene, V gene, CDR3 protein, CDR3 DNA. A D gene is named only where the DNA matches it firmly. The size of a clone is reported for some rows only, either as once, few or many, or as a class for expanded clones.

J: TRBJ2-5
size: .
D: .
V: TRBV6-1
CDR3: CASRMVTLGRETQYF
DNA: TGTGCCAGCAGGATGGTCACCCTTGGGAGAGAGACCCAGTACTTC

J: TRBJ1-1
size: .
D: TRBD1
V: TRBV2
CDR3: CASMGQGNLMNTEAFF
DNA: TGTGCCAGCATGGGACAGGGGAACCTCATGAACACTGAAGCTTTCTTT

J: TRBJ2-1
size: .
D: .
V: TRBV6-6
CDR3: CASSYWGTNNEQFF
DNA: TGTGCCAGCAGTTACTGGGGAACGAACAATGAGCAGTTCTTC

J: TRBJ2-2
size: .
D: .
V: TRBV19
CDR3: CASSLDRNTGELFF
DNA: TGTGCCAGTAGCCTGGACAGGAACACCGGGGAGCTGTTTTTT

J: TRBJ1-2
size: .
D: TRBD1
V: TRBV14
CDR3: CASSQVTGAPYGYTF
DNA: TGTGCCAGCAGCCAAGTGACAGGGGCGCCCTATGGCTACACCTTC

J: TRBJ1-2
size: .
D: TRBD1
V: TRBV30
CDR3: CAWTSTGSNYGYTF
DNA: TGTGCCTGGACCTCGACAGGGAGTAACTATGGCTACACCTTC

J: TRBJ1-4
size: once
D: .
V: TRBV11-2
CDR3: CASSALLYATNEKLFF
DNA: TGTGCCAGCTCCGCCCTCTTATATGCAACTAATGAAAAACTGTTTTTT

J: TRBJ2-1
size: .
D: TRBD1
V: TRBV30
CDR3: CAWYSGTEVFEQFF
DNA: TGTGCCTGGTACTCCGGGACAGAAGTTTTTGAGCAGTTCTTC

J: TRBJ1-5
size: .
D: .
V: TRBV19
CDR3: CASSNQPQHF
DNA: TGTGCCAGTAGTAATCAGCCCCAGCATTTT

J: TRBJ1-2
size: once
D: .
V: TRBV7-2
CDR3: CASIQRGIAYGYTF
DNA: TGTGCCAGCATCCAGCGGGGAATCGCCTATGGCTACACCTTC

J: TRBJ1-1
size: .
D: TRBD1
V: TRBV6-6
CDR3: CASSRTGNTEAFF
DNA: TGTGCCAGCAGTCGGACAGGAAACACTGAAGCTTTCTTT